The 17 T cell receptor beta chains below all came from one sample that was sequenced in a study of cytomegalovirus exposure and HLA in healthy donors. It was with 60 Vbeta and 13 Jbeta primers that the PCR ran. Produced via immunoSEQ multiplex PCR; TCRdb's table is partial and in-frame only. This table holds more than 85,000 clones, under 90% found once. Sample: PBMCs. The receptors were gathered from a woman aged 30 to 39 in good health and CMV-seronegative.

The chain recombines TRBV27 with TRBJ2-7, with D possibly matching TRBD1 (5 bases). Trimming stripped 4 bases from V and 2 bases from J, with 12 bases between. Germline CDR1 MNHEY, CDR2 SMNVEV (reference sequence). The CDR3 is 14 amino acids. The chain's CDR3 is CASSYRQGTYEQYF. CDR3 nucleotides: TGTGCCAGCAGTTATAGGCAGGGCACCTACGAGCAGTACTTC.

The rearrangement links TRBV5-1 to TRBJ2-6; 10 bases are shared with TRBD1. The length of the CDR3 is 18 residues. CDR1 and CDR2 (germline): SGHRS, YFSETQ. Trimming at V came to 2 bases and at J to 4 bases, leaving 9 bases not matched to a gene. As DNA, the CDR3 is TGCGCCAGCAGCTTTGACAGGGGGCCGTTGGGAGGGGCCAACGTCCTGACTTTC. Protein product: CASSFDRGPLGGANVLTF.

The chain recombines TRBV14 with TRBJ2-7, with D perhaps TRBD2 (6 bases). Germline V gene lookup returns CDR1 SGHDN and CDR2 FVKESK. Trimming left V 2 bases short and J 6 bases short, with 11 bases between. CDR3 length equals 13 residues. The chain's CDR3 is CASSQKTSSEQYF. CDR3 nucleotides: TGTGCCAGCAGCCAAAAGACTAGTTCCGAGCAGTACTTC.

This clone was counted between two and nine times. Here the CDR3 reads CAISDHMNTEAFF. The CDR3, as DNA: TGTGCCATCAGTGATCACATGAACACTGAAGCTTTCTTT. V gene TRBV10-3 combines with J gene TRBJ1-1; D unclear. V dropped 3 bases and J dropped 0 bases, with 5 bases sitting between them. Germline CDR1 is ENHRY and CDR2 is SYGVKD. The CDR3 runs to 13 residues.

V gene TRBV19 combines with J gene TRBJ1-4, with 8 nucleotides matching TRBD1. The CDR3 covers 16 residues. V lost 7 bases, J lost 8 bases, and 15 bases stayed unmatched. Germline V CDR1 and CDR2: LNHDA, SQIVND (reference sequence). The CDR3 protein is CASTLGRGQSREKLFF. CDR3 bases: TGTGCCAGTACCTTAGGCAGGGGGCAATCAAGGGAAAAACTGTTTTTT.

The chain recombines TRBV10-3 with TRBJ2-7; 7 nucleotides align to TRBD1. The trim removed 3 bases at V and 7 bases at J, leaving 9 bases unmatched. Germline CDR1 and CDR2: ENHRY and SYGVKD. The CDR3 contains 14 residues. CDR3 DNA: TGTGCCATCAGTGAAGACAGGGATTGGGGGGAGCAGTACTTC. Translating gives CAISEDRDWGEQYF.

This clone was detected once. The chain couples TRBV29-1 to TRBJ2-7; 10 bases map to TRBD2. The CDR3 sequence is 15 residues long. CDR1 and CDR2 (germline): SQVTM, ANQGSEA. V trimming: 6 bases; J trimming: 2 bases; junction bases outside the gene matches: 10. The CDR3 spells CSVGYSGRTPYEQYF. The CDR3 DNA follows: TGCAGCGTCGGATATAGCGGGAGGACCCCCTACGAGCAGTACTTC.

This rearrangement joins TRBV7-2 to TRBJ2-5; TRBD2 aligns across 10 bases. There are 15 residues in the CDR3. Trimming cost V 1 base and J 3 bases; bases outside gene matches: 2. Germline V lookup: CDR1 SGHTA, CDR2 FQGNSA. The CDR3 DNA is TGTGCCAGCAGCTTAGGAGCGGGAGGGGAAGAGACCCAGTACTTC. Encoded protein: CASSLGAGGEETQYF. The whole variable domain, remainder taken from reference TRBV7-2 and TRBJ2-5, is GAGVSQSPSNKVTEKGKDVELRCDPISGHTALYWYRQSLGQGLEFLIYFQGNSAPDKSGLPSDRFSAERTGGSVSTLTIQRTQQEDSAVYLCASSLGAGGEETQYFGPGTRLLVL.

CDR3 protein: CASSVIAGATGELFF. As DNA, the CDR3 is TGTGCCAGCAGTGTAATCGCGGGAGCGACCGGGGAGCTGTTTTTT. This chain connects TRBV2 to TRBJ2-2; 7 bases fit TRBD2. The germline gives CDR1 SNHLY, CDR2 FYNNEI. The trim removed 4 bases at V and 5 bases at J, leaving 7 bases unmatched. The CDR3 spans 15 residues.

In this sample, this clone turned up a few times. This chain links TRBV9 with TRBJ2-1; 8 positions agree with TRBD2. Germline values: CDR1 SGDLS, CDR2 YYNGEE. The CDR3 is 15 amino acids. J was trimmed by 9 bases and V by 3 bases; bases with no gene match: 11. The CDR3, as DNA: TGTGCCAGCAGCGGACCGAGCGGGAGTATAGGTGAGCAGTTCTTC. Residues: CASSGPSGSIGEQFF.

CDR3 residues: CASSRTGHRTGELFF. CDR3 DNA sequence: TGTGCCAGCAGCCGCACCGGACATAGGACCGGGGAGCTGTTTTTT. The chain is built from TRBV2 and TRBJ2-2; maybe TRBD1 (5 bases). The CDR3 consists of 15 residues. Trimming removed 6 bases at V and 5 bases at J, with 16 bases between. CDR1 and CDR2 (germline): SNHLY, FYNNEI.

The genes are TRBV6-5 and TRBJ1-5; D unresolved. The length of the CDR3 is 15 residues. CDR1 and CDR2 from the germline V gene are MNHEY and SVGAGI. Trimming shortened V by 0 bases and J by 4 bases, and 10 bases separated the two germline ends. Written as DNA, the CDR3 is TGTGCCAGCAGTTACTCAGTGCAGAAAAATCAGCCCCAGCATTTT. This sequence encodes CASSYSVQKNQPQHF.

A few counts support this clone. V and J are TRBV2 and TRBJ1-4; a weak D match, TRBD1 (5 bases). Between the trimmed V and J ends, which lost 4 bases and 4 bases, there was a span of 10 bases. The CDR3 totals 14 residues. Per germline, CDR1 SNHLY and CDR2 FYNNEI. The CDR3 DNA sequence: TGTGCCAGCAGTGTCAGACAGAATAATGAAAAACTGTTTTTT. It encodes CASSVRQNNEKLFF. The full variable domain, completed using reference TRBV2 and TRBJ1-4, is EPEVTQTPSHQVTQMGQEVILRCVPISNHLYFYWYRQILGQKVEFLVSFYNNEISEKSEIFDDQFSVERPDGSNFTLKIRSTKLEDSAMYFCASSVRQNNEKLFFGSGTQLSVL.

The V and J genes are TRBV5-4 and TRBJ2-1, with 7 bases fitting TRBD1. Germline-derived CDR1 and CDR2 are SGHNT and YYREEE (reference sequence). The CDR3 sequence is 15 residues long. The V and J ends lost 0 bases and 4 bases, in that order; junction bases with no gene match: 4. As DNA, the CDR3 is TGTGCCAGCAGCTTGGCGGCAGGGGGTTACAATGAGCAGTTCTTC. Protein product: CASSLAAGGYNEQFF.

This rearrangement joins TRBV30 to TRBJ2-3; D ambiguous. This CDR3 has 14 residues. Trimming shortened V by 0 bases and J by 2 bases, and 9 bases separated the two germline ends. CDR1 and CDR2 (germline): GTSNPN, SVGIG (reference sequence). CDR3 bases: TGTGCCTGGAGTGTACGCGGTTACACAGATACGCAGTATTTT. This sequence encodes CAWSVRGYTDTQYF.

The rearrangement joins TRBV27 to TRBJ2-1; 11 bases map to TRBD2. Germline assignment: CDR1 MNHEY and CDR2 SMNVEV (reference sequence). This CDR3 is built from 14 residues. The V segment lost 3 bases and the J segment 9 bases; nucleotides outside the gene matches: 4. The CDR3 sequence is CASSFTSGRLEQFF. CDR3 DNA sequence: TGTGCCAGCAGTTTCACTAGCGGGAGACTTGAGCAGTTCTTC.

V usage is TRBV11-2 and J usage is TRBJ1-2, with D perhaps matching TRBD1 (6 bases). CDR1 is SGHAT and CDR2 is FQNNGV in the germline V gene. Trimming took 4 bases from V and 6 from J, leaving 9 bases between them. This CDR3 contains 12 residues. CDR3 sequence: CASSYRAHGYTF. The CDR3 DNA sequence: TGTGCCAGCAGCTACAGGGCCCATGGCTACACCTTC.